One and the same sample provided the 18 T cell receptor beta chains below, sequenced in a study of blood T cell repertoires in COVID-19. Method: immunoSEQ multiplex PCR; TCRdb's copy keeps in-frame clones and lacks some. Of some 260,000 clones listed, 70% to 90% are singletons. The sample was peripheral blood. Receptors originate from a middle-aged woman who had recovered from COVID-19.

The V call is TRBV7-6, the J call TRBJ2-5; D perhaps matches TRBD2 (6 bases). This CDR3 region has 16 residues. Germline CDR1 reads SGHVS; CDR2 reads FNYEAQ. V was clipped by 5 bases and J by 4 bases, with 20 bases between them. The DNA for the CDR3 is TGTGCCAGCAGCCCACGGGTCTCCGGGGGTGCAGAGACCCAGTACTTC. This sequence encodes CASSPRVSGGAETQYF. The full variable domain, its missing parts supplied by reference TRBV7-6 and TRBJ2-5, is GAGVSQSPRYKVTKRGQDVALRCDPISGHVSLYWYRQALGQGPEFLTYFNYEAQQDKSGLPNDRFSAERPEGSISTLTIQRTEQRDSAMYRCASSPRVSGGAETQYFGPGTRLLVL.

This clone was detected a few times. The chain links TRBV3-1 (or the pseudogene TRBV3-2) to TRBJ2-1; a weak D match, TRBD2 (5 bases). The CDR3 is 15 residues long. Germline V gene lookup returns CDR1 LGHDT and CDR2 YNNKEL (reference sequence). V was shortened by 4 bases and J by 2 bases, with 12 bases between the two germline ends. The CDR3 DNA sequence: TGTGCCAGCAGCCCAGGACTCACCACCTACAATGAGCAGTTCTTC. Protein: CASSPGLTTYNEQFF.

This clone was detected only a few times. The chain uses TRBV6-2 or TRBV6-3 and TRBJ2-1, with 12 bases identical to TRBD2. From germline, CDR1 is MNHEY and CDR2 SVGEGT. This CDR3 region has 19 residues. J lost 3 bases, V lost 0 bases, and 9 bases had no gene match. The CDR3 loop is CASSYSGHLAGGIYNEQFF. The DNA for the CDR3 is TGTGCCAGCAGTTACTCCGGACACCTAGCGGGAGGGATCTACAATGAGCAGTTCTTC.

CDR3 bases: TGTGCCAGCTCACCTCTGGACAGGGGGCTTCAAGAGACCCAGTACTTC. It codes for CASSPLDRGLQETQYF. This chain joins TRBV18 and TRBJ2-5; TRBD1 matches at 11 bases. This CDR3 contains 16 residues. The germline CDR1 and CDR2 sequences are KGHSH and LQKENI. The V and J ends lost 3 bases and 2 bases, in that order; junction bases with no gene match: 5.

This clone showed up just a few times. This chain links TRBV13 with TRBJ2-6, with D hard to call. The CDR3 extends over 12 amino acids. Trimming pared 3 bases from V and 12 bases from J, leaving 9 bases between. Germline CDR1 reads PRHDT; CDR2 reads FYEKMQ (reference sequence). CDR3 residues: CASSLDQRVLTF. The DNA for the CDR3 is TGTGCCAGCAGCTTGGATCAGCGCGTCCTGACTTTC.

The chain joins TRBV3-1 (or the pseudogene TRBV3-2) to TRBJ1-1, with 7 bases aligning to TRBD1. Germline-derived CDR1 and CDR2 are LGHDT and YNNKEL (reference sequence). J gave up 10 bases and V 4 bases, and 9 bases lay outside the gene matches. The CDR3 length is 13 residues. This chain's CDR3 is CASSPQGGRRAFF. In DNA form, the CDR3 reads TGTGCCAGCAGCCCCCAGGGGGGCAGGAGAGCTTTCTTT.

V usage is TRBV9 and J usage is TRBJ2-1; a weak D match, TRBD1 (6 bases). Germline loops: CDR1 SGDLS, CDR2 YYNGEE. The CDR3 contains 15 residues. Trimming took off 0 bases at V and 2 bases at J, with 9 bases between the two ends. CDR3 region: CASSVGRGAYNEQFF. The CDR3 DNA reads TGTGCCAGCAGCGTAGGCAGGGGCGCCTACAATGAGCAGTTCTTC.

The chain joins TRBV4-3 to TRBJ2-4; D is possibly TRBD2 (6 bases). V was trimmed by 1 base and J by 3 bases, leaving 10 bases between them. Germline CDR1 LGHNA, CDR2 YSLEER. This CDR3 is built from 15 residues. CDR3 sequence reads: CASSQGVSGKNIQYF. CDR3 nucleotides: TGCGCCAGCAGCCAAGGGGTTAGCGGCAAAAACATTCAGTACTTC.

CDR3 region: CASSPRESTDTQYF. DNA for the CDR3: TGTGCCAGCAGCCCCAGGGAAAGCACAGATACGCAGTATTTT. The chain employs TRBV11-3 and TRBJ2-3; TRBD1 might be the D (5 bases). The CDR3 totals 14 residues. V was shortened by 5 bases and J by 0 bases, with 9 bases between the two germline ends. CDR1 and CDR2 from the germline V gene are SGHNT and YENEEA.

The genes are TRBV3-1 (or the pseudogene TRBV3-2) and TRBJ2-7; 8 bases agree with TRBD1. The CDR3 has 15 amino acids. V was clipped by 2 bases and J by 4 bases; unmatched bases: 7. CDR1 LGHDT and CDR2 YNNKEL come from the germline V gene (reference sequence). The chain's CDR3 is CASSQIGRGLYEQYF. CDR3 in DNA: TGTGCCAGCAGCCAAATTGGCAGGGGGCTATACGAGCAGTACTTC.

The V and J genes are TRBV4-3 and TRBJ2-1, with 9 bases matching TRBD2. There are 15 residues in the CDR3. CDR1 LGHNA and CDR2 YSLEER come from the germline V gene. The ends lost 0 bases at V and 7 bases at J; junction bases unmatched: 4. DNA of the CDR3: TGCGCCAGCAGCCAAGATGGGACTAGCAGGAATGAGCAGTTCTTC. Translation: CASSQDGTSRNEQFF.

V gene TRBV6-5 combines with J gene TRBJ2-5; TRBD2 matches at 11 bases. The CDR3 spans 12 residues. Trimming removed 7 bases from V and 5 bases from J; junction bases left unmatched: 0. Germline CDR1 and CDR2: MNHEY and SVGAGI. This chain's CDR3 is CASTSGRETQYF. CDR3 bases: TGTGCCAGCACTAGCGGGAGGGAGACCCAGTACTTC.

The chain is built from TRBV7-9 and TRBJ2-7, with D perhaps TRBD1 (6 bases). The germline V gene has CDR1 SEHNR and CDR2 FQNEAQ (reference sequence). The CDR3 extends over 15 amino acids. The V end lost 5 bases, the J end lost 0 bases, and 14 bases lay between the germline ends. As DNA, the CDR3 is TGTGCCAGCAGCGCAGGGGCAGGGTACTCCTACGAGCAGTACTTC. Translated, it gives CASSAGAGYSYEQYF.

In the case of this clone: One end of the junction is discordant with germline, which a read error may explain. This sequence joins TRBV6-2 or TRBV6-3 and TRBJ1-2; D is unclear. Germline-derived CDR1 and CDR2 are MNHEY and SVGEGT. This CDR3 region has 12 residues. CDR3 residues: CASSYGLNLHTF. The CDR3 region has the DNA TGTGCCAGCAGTTACGGGCTGAACCTCCACACCTTT.

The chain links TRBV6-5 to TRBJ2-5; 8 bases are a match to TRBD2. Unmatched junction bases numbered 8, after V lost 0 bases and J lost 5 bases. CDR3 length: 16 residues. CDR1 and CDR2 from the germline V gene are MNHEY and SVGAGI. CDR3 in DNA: TGTGCCAGCAGTTACTCGAGTAGCGGGACCCCTGAGACCCAGTACTTC. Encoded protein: CASSYSSSGTPETQYF.

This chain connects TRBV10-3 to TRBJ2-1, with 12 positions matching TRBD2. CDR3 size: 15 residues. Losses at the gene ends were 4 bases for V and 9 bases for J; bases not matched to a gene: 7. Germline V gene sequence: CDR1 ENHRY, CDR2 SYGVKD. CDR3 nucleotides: TGTGCCATCAGTGGCCTAGCGGGAGGGCCGGGTGAGCAGTTCTTC. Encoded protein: CAISGLAGGPGEQFF.

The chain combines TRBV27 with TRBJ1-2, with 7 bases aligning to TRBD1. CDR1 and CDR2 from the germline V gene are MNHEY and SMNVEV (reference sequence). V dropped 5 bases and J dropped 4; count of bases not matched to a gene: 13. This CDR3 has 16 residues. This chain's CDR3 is CASSPSTGQLSYGYTF. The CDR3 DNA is TGTGCCAGCAGTCCCTCGACAGGGCAACTCTCCTATGGCTACACCTTC.

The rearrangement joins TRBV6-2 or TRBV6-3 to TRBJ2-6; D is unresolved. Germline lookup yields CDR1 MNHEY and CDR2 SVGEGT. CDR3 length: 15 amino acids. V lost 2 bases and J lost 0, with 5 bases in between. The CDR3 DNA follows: TGTGCCAGCAGTTACCCGTCCTCTGGGGCCAACGTCCTGACTTTC. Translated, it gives CASSYPSSGANVLTF.